This T cell receptor (beta chain) was sequenced for a study of Graves' ophthalmopathy and Graves' hyperthyroidism. Study background: The collection of peripheral blood took place at initial diagnosis, before any treatment.

Exclusion applied to patients with other autoimmune diseases, uncontrolled infections, pregnancy or lactation. Worth noting for this clonotype: Its antigen is currently unknown.

The CDR3 is 14 residues long. Germline values: CDR1 SNHLY, CDR2 FYNNEI. V gave up 6 bases and J gave up 6 bases, with 17 bases separating them. Amplified material comprised TCR beta CDR3 regions derived from RNA transcripts. The authors performed first-round RT-PCR with HTBI primers and then a second-round multiplex PCR. TCRdb fed the multiplex PCR reads into MiXCR, producing one record per CDR3 protein. Counted here are almost 750,000 distinct CDR3 sequences, roughly 40% occurring once; the ten biggest clones make up 40% to 55%. Overall study results and limits: Most thyroid-expanded clonotypes exceeding 0.001 frequency were also found in blood.

The TCR originated in an adult man with Graves' ophthalmopathy. The sequenced material came from peripheral blood. The V call is TRBV2, the J call TRBJ1-2, with D perhaps matching TRBD1 (5 bases). CDR3 coding DNA: TGTGCCAGCAGAGAGTCCGGGACGAAGGATGGCTACACCTTC. Protein sequence: CASRESGTKDGYTF.